Following are 4 T cell receptor beta chains from one sample sequenced in a study of T cells after yellow fever vaccination (dated by TCRdb to about 2019). Per the publication, the treatment or condition label means: live attenuated yellow fever vaccine strain. Libraries came from 5' RACE. The instrument was an Illumina HiSeq 2500. In-frame beta chains were kept once TCRdb had trimmed the public reads at Q25 with fastp and called clones with MiXCR. CDR3 protein duplicates are merged, each entry listing the most common genes and DNA. A total of 450,000 to 550,000 distinct CDR3 sequences appear in this sample, roughly a fifth of them only once. The ten largest clones add up to around an eighth of the sample. The sample here was PBMCs, taken 15 days after the yellow fever booster vaccination. These receptors all come from a man aged 25 to 40 who received the YFV17D yellow fever vaccine.

The chain carries TRBV12-3 or TRBV12-4 and TRBJ1-1; the D is unclear. This CDR3 comprises 14 residues. Trimming left V 7 bases short and J 1 base short, with 13 bases between. This CDR3 reads CASTLIDKNTEAFF. As DNA, the CDR3 is TGTGCCAGCACCCTCATCGACAAGAACACTGAAGCTTTCTTT.

This clonotype was seen once. V gene TRBV29-1 combines with J gene TRBJ2-7, with D tentatively TRBD1 (6 bases). The CDR3 is 13 residues long. Germline V gene lookup returns CDR1 SQVTM and CDR2 ANQGSEA. V was pared by 4 bases and J by 1 base, with 11 bases between. The chain's CDR3 is CSVGSGASYEQYF. CDR3 nucleotides: TGCAGCGTTGGGTCAGGGGCGTCCTACGAGCAGTACTTC.

J is TRBJ2-1 and V is TRBV6-2 or TRBV6-3, with D possibly TRBD2 on 6 matching bases. In germline, CDR1 is MNHEY, CDR2 SVGEGT. V lost 5 bases and J 8 bases, leaving 19 bases between the germline ends. This CDR3 contains 15 residues. CDR3 protein: CASSQAGTVYDEQFF. As DNA, the CDR3 is TGTGCCAGCAGTCAGGCCGGGACTGTGTACGATGAGCAGTTCTTC.

This clonotype was seen a few times. The V and J genes are TRBV20-1 and TRBJ2-4; D remains unclear. The CDR3 spans 10 residues. Trimming cost V 0 bases and J 7 bases, with 1 base left between them. CDR1 and CDR2 from the germline V gene are DFQATT and SNEGSKA (reference sequence). The CDR3 is CSARDNIQYF. CDR3 nucleotide sequence: TGCAGTGCTAGAGATAACATTCAGTACTTC.